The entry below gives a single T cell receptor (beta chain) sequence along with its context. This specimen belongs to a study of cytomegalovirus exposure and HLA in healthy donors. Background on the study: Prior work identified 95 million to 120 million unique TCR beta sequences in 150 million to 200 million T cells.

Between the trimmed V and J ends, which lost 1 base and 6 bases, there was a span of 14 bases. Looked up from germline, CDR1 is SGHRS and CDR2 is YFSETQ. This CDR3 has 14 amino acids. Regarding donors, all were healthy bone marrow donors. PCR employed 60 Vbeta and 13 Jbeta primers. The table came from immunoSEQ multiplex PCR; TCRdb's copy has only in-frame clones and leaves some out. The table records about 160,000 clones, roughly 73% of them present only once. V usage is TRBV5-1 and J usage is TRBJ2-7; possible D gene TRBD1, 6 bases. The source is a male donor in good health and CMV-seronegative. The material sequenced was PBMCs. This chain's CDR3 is CASSLLAGVGEQYF. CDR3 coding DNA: TGCGCCAGCAGCTTGTTGGCAGGGGTGGGCGAGCAGTACTTC. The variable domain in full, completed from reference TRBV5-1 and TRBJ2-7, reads KAGVTQTPRYLIKTRGQQVTLSCSPISGHRSVSWYQQTPGQGLQFLFEYFSETQRNKGNFPGRFSGRQFSNSRSEMNVSTLELGDSALYLCASSLLAGVGEQYFGPGTRLTVT.